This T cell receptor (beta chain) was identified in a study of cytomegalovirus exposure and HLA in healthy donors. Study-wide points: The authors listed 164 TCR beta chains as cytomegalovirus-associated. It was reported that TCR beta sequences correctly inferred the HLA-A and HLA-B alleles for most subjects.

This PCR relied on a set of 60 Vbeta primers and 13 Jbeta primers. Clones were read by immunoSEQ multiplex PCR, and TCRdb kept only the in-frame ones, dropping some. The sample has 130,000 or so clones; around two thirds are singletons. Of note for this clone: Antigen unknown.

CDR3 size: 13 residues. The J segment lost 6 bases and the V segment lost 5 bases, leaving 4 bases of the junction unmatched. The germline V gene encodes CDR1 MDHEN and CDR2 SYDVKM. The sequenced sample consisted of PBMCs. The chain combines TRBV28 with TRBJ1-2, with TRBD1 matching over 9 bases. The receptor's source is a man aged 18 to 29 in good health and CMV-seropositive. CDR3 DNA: TGTGCCAGCAGTCGGGGACAGGGTGATGGCTACACCTTC. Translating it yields CASSRGQGDGYTF.